This T cell receptor beta chain was documented in a study of naive and memory T cell subsets. Broader study findings: TCR transcript changes with activation or differentiation may affect this RNA method.

A UMI-containing oligonucleotide was joined by 3' ligation to the TCR cDNA template. RNA was extracted from approximately 2.6 ml of whole blood of healthy adults. Input was about 1 to 1000 ng of DNase-treated total RNA without cell sorting. The SP2 primer and nested alpha and beta constant region primers amplified ligated cDNA in four rounds. For blood and skin samples, reverse transcription used TCR alpha and beta constant primers. TCRdb ran MiXCR on the 5' RACE reads and lists one entry per CDR3 protein. Of about 62,000 distinct CDR3 sequences in the sample, approximately 8.5% were seen once. CDR3 length: 12 amino acids. V dropped 0 bases and J dropped 8 bases, with 7 bases sitting between them. This clonotype appeared many times. Its antigen remains unknown.

The rearrangement joins TRBV12-3 or TRBV12-4 to TRBJ1-2; D not resolved. This TCR came from a female donor in good health. DNA for the CDR3: TGTGCCAGCAGTTTAGCGGAGTACGGCTACACCTTC. It translates to CASSLAEYGYTF.